The text below deals with one TCR beta chain. The data were taken from a study of blood T cell repertoires in COVID-19. Study context: In each case, the material was cDNA or gDNA derived from T cells, B-cell-depleted T cells, or PBMCs.

This CDR3 has 12 amino acids. Trimming took off 8 bases at V and 1 base at J, with 8 bases between the two ends. Germline V lookup: CDR1 KGHSH, CDR2 LQKENI. Recruitment covered 20 to 25 US areas and drew participants whose ages spanned about 18 to 90 years. Sequenced by immunoSEQ multiplex PCR; TCRdb stores in-frame clones only, minus some. The repertoire holds about 400,000 clones, with 85% to 90% as singletons. The source of this sequence is a woman in her 30s who had recovered from COVID-19. The chain couples TRBV18 to TRBJ1-2, with a possible D match to TRBD1 (5 bases). Sequencing was carried out using PBMCs or T cells enriched from blood (not recorded which). The CDR3 region has the DNA TGTGCCAGCGCGACAGTTAACTATGGCTACACCTTC. Translation: CASATVNYGYTF.